This T cell receptor beta chain came from a study of blood T cell repertoires in COVID-19. Germline V gene data show CDR1 as SGDLS and CDR2 as YYNGEE. CDR3 size: 15 residues. Trimming took off 6 bases at V and 3 bases at J, with 15 bases between the two ends. This clone was seen only once. In the original analysis: Using reference gene primer amplification, nucleated cell counts were estimated. The data were produced by immunoSEQ multiplex PCR, yet TCRdb's version contains in-frame clones alone and is incomplete. The DNA gave D and trimming, while V, J and clone size come from that table. The table has about 190,000 clones, approximately 82% seen once.

Sequencing was performed on PBMCs or T cells enriched from blood (not recorded which). The gene calls are TRBV9 and TRBJ2-2, with a tentative D call TRBD2 (6 bases). This clonotype was obtained from a woman in her sixties or seventies with acute COVID-19. Here the CDR3 reads CASTVGPGDTGELFF. The CDR3 coding sequence is TGTGCCAGCACCGTGGGCCCGGGGGACACCGGGGAGCTGTTTTTT.